This entry is about one TCR beta chain. Clones were read by immunoSEQ multiplex PCR, and TCRdb kept only the in-frame ones, dropping some. The sample includes under 100,000 clones, 89% of them seen just once. The V gene's germline CDR1 is SGHAT and CDR2 FQNNGV. The CDR3 sequence is 17 residues long. J gave up 1 base and V 0 bases, and 5 bases lay outside the gene matches. This sample is part of a study of blood T cell repertoires in COVID-19. About the study: From T cells, B-cell-depleted T cells, or PBMCs came the material, which was cDNA or gDNA.

V usage is TRBV11-2 and J usage is TRBJ1-3; TRBD1 matches at 8 bases. The sequenced material came from peripheral blood. The clonotype was recovered from a woman between 65 and 79 years old with acute or convalescent COVID-19. CDR3: CASSLDGRTGSGNTIYF. As DNA, the CDR3 is TGTGCCAGCAGCTTAGATGGGAGGACAGGGTCTGGAAACACCATATATTTT.